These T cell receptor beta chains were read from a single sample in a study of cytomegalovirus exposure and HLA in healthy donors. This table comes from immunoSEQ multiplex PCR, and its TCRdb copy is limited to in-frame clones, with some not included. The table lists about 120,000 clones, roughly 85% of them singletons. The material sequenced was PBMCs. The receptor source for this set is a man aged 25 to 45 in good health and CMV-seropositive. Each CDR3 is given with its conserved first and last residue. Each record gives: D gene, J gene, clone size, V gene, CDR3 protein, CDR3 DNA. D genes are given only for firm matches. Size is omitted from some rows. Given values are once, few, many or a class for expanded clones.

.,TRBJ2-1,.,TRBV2,CASRRGAYNEQFF,TGTGCCAGCAGACGAGGAGCGTACAATGAGCAGTTCTTC
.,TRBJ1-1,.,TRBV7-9,CSSSLESPYYGTEAFF,TGTTCCAGCAGCTTAGAAAGTCCGTACTACGGGACTGAAGCTTTCTTT
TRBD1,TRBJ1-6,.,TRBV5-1,CASSLDFRTGLTNSPLHF,TGCGCCAGCAGCTTGGATTTTCGGACAGGGTTGACTAATTCACCCCTCCACTTT
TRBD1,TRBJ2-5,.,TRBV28,CASSFGGTGYDQYF,TGTGCCAGCAGTTTCGGAGGGACAGGGTATGACCAGTACTTC
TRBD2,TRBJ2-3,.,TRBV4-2,CASSQDGGGSDTQYF,TGTGCCAGCAGCCAAGATGGGGGGGGATCCGATACGCAGTATTTT
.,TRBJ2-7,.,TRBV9,CASSVEGDSYEQYF,TGTGCCAGCAGCGTCGAAGGGGACTCCTACGAGCAGTACTTC
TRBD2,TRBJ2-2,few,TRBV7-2,CASSHSGGAGTGELFF,TGTGCCAGCAGCCATAGCGGGGGGGCCGGGACCGGGGAGCTGTTTTTT
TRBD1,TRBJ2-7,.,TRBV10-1,CASSEFVGGPGEQYF,TGCGCCAGCAGTGAGTTTGTAGGGGGCCCGGGGGAGCAGTACTTC
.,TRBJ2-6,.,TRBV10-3,CAISEARGAGANVLTF,TGTGCCATCAGTGAGGCTCGGGGTGCTGGGGCCAACGTCCTGACTTTC
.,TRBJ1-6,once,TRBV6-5,CASSLKGQRNSPLHF,TGTGCCAGCAGTCTAAAAGGACAGAGGAATTCACCCCTCCACTTT
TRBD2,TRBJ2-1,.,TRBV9,CASSAQTSGSNNEQFF,TGTGCCAGCAGCGCCCAGACTAGCGGGAGTAACAATGAGCAGTTCTTC
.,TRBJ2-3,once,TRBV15,CATKPGGDTDTQYF,TGTGCCACTAAACCCGGGGGAGACACAGATACGCAGTATTTT
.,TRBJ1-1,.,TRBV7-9,CASSFPQGIAFF,TGTGCCAGCAGCTTTCCTCAGGGGATAGCTTTCTTT
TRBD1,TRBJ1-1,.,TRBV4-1,CASSLDRDPGRDEAFF,TGCGCCAGCAGCCTGGACAGGGACCCGGGGAGGGATGAAGCTTTCTTT
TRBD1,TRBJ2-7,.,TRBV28,CASSLWGDRGIYEQYF,TGTGCCAGCAGTTTATGGGGGGACAGGGGAATCTACGAGCAGTACTTC
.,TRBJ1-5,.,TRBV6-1,CASRLEWSEPQHF,TGTGCCAGCAGGCTCGAGTGGTCGGAGCCCCAGCATTTT
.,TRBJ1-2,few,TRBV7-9,CASSDSTSGAVYGYTF,TGTGCCAGCAGCGATTCAACCTCAGGGGCGGTCTATGGCTACACCTTC
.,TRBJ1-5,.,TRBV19,CASSLYSHSNQPQHF,TGTGCCAGTAGTTTGTACTCGCATAGCAATCAGCCCCAGCATTTT
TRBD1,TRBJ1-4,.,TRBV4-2,CASRDREEKLFF,TGTGCCAGCAGAGACAGGGAAGAAAAACTGTTTTTT
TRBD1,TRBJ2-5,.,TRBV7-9,CASSRTGYLGYEETQYF,TGTGCCAGCAGCCGGACAGGGTATCTCGGGTACGAAGAGACCCAGTACTTC
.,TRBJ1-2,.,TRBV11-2,CASSSARDTDYGYTF,TGTGCCAGCAGCTCCGCAAGGGACACCGACTATGGCTACACCTTC
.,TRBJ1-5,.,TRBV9,CASSVGGSGQPQHF,TGTGCCAGCAGCGTAGGAGGGAGCGGACAGCCCCAGCATTTT
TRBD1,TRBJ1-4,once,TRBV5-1,CASSPQGDHNEKLFF,TGCGCCAGCAGCCCTCAGGGGGACCATAATGAAAAACTGTTTTTT
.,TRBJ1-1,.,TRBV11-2,CASSRGPGRDTEAFF,TGTGCCAGCAGCCGCGGGCCAGGGAGGGACACTGAAGCTTTCTTT
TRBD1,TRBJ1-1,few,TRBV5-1,CASMRQGPNTEAFF,TGCGCCAGCATGAGACAGGGACCGAACACTGAAGCTTTCTTT
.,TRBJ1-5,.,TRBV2,CASMRGFGNQPQHF,TGTGCCAGCATGAGAGGATTCGGCAATCAGCCCCAGCATTTT
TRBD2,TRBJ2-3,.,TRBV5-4,CASSLASLAGGSTDTQYF,TGTGCCAGCAGCTTGGCCAGTCTAGCGGGCGGATCCACAGATACGCAGTATTTT
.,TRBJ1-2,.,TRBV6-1,CASSVPETNYGYTF,TGTGCCAGCAGTGTACCAGAAACTAACTATGGCTACACCTTC
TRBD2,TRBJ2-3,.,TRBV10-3,CAISGGTSDTQYF,TGTGCCATTAGCGGGGGGACCTCAGATACGCAGTATTTT
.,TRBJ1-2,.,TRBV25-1,CASSQDNGYGYTF,TGTGCCAGCAGTCAGGACAACGGCTATGGCTACACCTTC
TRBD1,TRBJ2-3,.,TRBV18,CASSTTGGGFTDTQYF,TGTGCCAGCTCAACAACAGGGGGCGGCTTCACAGATACGCAGTATTTT
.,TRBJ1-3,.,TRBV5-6,CASSLRPDSGNTIYF,TGTGCCAGCAGCCTAAGACCGGACAGTGGAAACACCATATATTTT
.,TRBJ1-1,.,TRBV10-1,CASSDLQNHLRGTEAFF,TGCGCCAGCAGTGACCTTCAAAATCACCTCAGGGGCACTGAAGCTTTCTTT
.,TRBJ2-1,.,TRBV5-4,CASSLVQKGNEQFF,TGTGCCAGCAGCTTGGTTCAAAAGGGGAATGAGCAGTTCTTC
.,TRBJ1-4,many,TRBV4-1,CASSSGPRDKNEKLFF,TGCGCCAGCAGCTCCGGCCCCCGGGACAAGAACGAAAAACTGTTTTTT
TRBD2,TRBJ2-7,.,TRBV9,CASSVDGTSVNEQYF,TGTGCCAGCAGCGTAGACGGGACTAGCGTAAACGAGCAGTACTTC
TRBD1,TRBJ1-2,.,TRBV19,CASSILGRGQYGYTF,TGTGCCAGTAGTATACTTGGCAGGGGGCAGTATGGCTACACCTTC
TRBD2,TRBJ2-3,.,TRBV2,CASGLATDTDTQYF,TGTGCCAGCGGACTAGCGACTGACACAGATACGCAGTATTTT
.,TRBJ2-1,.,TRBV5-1,CASSLASQDNEQFF,TGCGCCAGCAGCTTGGCATCGCAGGACAATGAGCAGTTCTTC
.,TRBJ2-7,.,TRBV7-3,CASAPGSLRHEQYF,TGTGCCAGTGCCCCCGGGTCCCTACGCCACGAGCAGTACTTC
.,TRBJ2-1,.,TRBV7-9,CSSSLVGGPSKNNEQFF,TGTTCCAGCAGCTTAGTTGGAGGGCCCTCCAAGAACAATGAGCAGTTCTTC
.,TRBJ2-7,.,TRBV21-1,CASSIKRAGTLYYEQYF,TGTGCCAGCAGCATCAAAAGGGCCGGGACATTATACTACGAGCAGTACTTC
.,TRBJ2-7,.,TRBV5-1,CASSPRTATYEQYF,TGCGCCAGCAGTCCCAGGACAGCGACCTACGAGCAGTACTTC
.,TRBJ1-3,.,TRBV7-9,CASSLALAVSGNTIYF,TGTGCCAGCAGCTTAGCATTGGCCGTCTCTGGAAACACCATATATTTT
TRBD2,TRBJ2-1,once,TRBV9,CASSVESPTSGGEQFF,TGTGCCAGCAGCGTAGAGTCCCCGACTAGCGGGGGCGAGCAGTTCTTC
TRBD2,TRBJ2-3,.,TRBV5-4,CASSYRSGRGNTQYF,TGTGCCAGCAGCTACCGTAGCGGGAGGGGAAATACGCAGTATTTT
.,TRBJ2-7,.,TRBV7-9,CASSLGGDAYEQYF,TGTGCCAGCAGCTTAGGCGGGGACGCCTACGAGCAGTACTTC
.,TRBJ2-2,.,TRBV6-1,CASKKEVGELFF,TGTGCCAGCAAGAAGGAGGTCGGGGAGCTGTTTTTT
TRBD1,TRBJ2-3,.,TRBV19,CASKDRGRSTDTQYF,TGTGCCAGTAAGGACAGGGGGAGAAGCACAGATACGCAGTATTTT
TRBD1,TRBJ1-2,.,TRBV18,CASSPSSDRGRGYTF,TGTGCCAGCTCACCATCCTCGGACAGGGGGCGCGGCTACACCTTC
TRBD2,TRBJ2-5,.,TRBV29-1,CSVSKSGGFVETQYF,TGCAGCGTTTCCAAAAGCGGGGGGTTTGTGGAGACCCAGTACTTC
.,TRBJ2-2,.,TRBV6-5,CASSYGQYTGELFF,TGTGCCAGCAGTTACGGACAGTACACCGGGGAGCTGTTTTTT
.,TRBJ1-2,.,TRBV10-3,CAISGDTSGYTF,TGTGCCATCAGTGGCGACACGTCTGGCTACACCTTC
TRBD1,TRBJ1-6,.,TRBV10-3,CAISTGTGGPYNSPLHF,TGTGCCATCAGTACCGGGACAGGTGGTCCCTATAATTCACCCCTCCACTTT
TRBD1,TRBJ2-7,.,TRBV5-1,CASSLQGVGEQYF,TGCGCCAGCAGCCTACAGGGGGTCGGCGAGCAGTACTTC
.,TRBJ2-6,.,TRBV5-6,CASKESGANVLTF,TGTGCCAGCAAAGAGTCTGGGGCCAACGTCCTGACTTTC